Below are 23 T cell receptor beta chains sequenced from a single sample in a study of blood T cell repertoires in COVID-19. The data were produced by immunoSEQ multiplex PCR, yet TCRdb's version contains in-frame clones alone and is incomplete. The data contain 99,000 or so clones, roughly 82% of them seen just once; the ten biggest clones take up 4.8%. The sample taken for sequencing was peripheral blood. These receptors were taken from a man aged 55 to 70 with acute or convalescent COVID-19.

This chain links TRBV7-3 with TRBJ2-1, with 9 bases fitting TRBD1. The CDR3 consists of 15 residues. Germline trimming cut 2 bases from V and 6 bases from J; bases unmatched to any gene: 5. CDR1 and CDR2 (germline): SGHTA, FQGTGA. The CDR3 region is CASSLPGQGFNEQFF. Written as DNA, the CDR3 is TGTGCCAGCAGCTTACCGGGACAGGGATTCAATGAGCAGTTCTTC.

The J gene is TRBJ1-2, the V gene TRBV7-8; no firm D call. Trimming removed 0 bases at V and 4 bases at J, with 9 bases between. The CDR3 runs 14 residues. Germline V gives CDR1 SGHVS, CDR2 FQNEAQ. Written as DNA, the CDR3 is TGTGCCAGCAGCTTAGCCCCGGGAATCTATGGCTACACCTTC. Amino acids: CASSLAPGIYGYTF.

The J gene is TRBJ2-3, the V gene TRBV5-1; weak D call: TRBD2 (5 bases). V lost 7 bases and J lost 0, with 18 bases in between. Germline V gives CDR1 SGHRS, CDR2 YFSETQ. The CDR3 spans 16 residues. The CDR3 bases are TGCGCCAGCCGGGCGGAGAGTAGACTAAGCACAGATACGCAGTATTTT. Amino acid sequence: CASRAESRLSTDTQYF.

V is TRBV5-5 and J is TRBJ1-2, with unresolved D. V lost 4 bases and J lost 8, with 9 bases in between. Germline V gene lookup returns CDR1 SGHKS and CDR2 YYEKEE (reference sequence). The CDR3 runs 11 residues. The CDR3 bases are TGTGCCAGCAGCCGCAGTAACGGCTACACCTTC. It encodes CASSRSNGYTF.

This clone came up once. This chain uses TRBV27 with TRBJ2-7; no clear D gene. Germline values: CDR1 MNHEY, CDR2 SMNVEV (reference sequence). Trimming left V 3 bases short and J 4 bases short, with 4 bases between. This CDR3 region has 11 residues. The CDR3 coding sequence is TGTGCCAGCAGTTTTCGGTACGAGCAGTACTTC. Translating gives CASSFRYEQYF.

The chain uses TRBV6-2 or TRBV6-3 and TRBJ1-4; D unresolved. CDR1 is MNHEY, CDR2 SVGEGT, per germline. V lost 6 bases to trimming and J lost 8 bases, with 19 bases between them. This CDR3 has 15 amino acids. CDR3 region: CASSTPQFGREKLFF. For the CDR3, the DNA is TGTGCCAGCAGCACACCACAGTTTGGTAGAGAAAAACTGTTTTTT.

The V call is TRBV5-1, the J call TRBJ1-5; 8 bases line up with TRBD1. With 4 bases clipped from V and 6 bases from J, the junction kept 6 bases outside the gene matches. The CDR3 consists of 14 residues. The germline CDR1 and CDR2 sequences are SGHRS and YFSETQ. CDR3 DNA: TGCGCCAGCAGCACCGGGACAGGTGGTCAGCCCCAGCATTTT. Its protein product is CASSTGTGGQPQHF.

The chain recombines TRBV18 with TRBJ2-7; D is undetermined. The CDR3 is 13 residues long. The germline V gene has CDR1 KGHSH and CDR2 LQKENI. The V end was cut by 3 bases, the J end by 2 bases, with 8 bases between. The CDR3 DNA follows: TGTGCCAGCTCACCGACTGCTACCTACGAGCAGTACTTC. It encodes CASSPTATYEQYF.

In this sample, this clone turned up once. The CDR3 nucleotides read TGTGCCAGCACTTTGGGGGAGGGCTCCGCAGATACGCAGTATTTT. Translated: CASTLGEGSADTQYF. The chain has TRBV28 and TRBJ2-3, with TRBD2 matching over 7 bases. Germline trimming cut 7 bases from V and 4 bases from J; bases unmatched to any gene: 11. The CDR3 sequence is 15 residues long. Germline CDR1 MDHEN, CDR2 SYDVKM.

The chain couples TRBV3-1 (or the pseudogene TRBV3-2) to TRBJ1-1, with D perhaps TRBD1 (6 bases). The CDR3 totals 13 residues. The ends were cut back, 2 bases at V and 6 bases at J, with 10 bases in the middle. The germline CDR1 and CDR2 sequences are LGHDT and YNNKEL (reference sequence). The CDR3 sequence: CASSQWTEAEAFF. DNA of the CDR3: TGTGCCAGCAGCCAATGGACAGAGGCTGAAGCTTTCTTT.

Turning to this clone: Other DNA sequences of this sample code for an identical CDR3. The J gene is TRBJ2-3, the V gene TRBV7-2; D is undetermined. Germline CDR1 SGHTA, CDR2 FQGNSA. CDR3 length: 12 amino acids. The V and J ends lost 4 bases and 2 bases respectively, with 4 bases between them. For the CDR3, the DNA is TGTGCCAGCAGCTCTTACACAGATACGCAGTATTTT. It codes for CASSSYTDTQYF.

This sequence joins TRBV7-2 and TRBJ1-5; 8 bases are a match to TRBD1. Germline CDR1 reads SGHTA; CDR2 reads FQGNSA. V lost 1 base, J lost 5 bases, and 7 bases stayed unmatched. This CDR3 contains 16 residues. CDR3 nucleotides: TGTGCCAGCAGCTTAGTAATGACAGGGGTGGATCAGCCCCAGCATTTT. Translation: CASSLVMTGVDQPQHF.

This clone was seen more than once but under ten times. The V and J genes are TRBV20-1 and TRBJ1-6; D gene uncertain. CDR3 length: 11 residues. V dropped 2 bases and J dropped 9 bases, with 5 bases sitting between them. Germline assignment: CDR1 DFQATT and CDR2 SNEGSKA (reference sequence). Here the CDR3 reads CSARFGSPLHF. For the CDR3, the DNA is TGCAGTGCTAGATTCGGTTCACCCCTCCACTTT.

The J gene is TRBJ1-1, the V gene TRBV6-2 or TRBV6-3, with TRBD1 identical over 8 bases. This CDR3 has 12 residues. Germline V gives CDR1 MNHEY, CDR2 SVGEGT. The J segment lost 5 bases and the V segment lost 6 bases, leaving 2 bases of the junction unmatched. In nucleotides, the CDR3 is TGTGCCAGCAGCCACAGGGGGACTGAAGCTTTCTTT. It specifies CASSHRGTEAFF.

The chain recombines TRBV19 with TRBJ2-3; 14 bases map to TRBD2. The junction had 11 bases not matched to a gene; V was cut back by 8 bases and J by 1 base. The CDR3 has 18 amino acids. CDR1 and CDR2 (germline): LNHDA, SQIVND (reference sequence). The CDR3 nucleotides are TGTGCCAGTGCGAGGGGGACTAGCGGGAGCGGGGGCACAGATACGCAGTATTTT. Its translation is CASARGTSGSGGTDTQYF. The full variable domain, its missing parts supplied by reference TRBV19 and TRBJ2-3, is DGGITQSPKYLFRKEGQNVTLSCEQNLNHDAMYWYRQDPGQGLRLIYYSQIVNDFQKGDIAEGYSVSREKKESFPLTVTSAQKNPTAFYLCASARGTSGSGGTDTQYFGPGTRLTVL.

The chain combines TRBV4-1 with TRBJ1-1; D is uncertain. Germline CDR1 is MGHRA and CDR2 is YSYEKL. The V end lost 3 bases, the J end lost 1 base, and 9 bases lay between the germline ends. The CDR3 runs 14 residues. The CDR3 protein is CASSQTKENTEAFF. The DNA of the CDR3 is TGCGCCAGCAGCCAGACAAAGGAGAACACTGAAGCTTTCTTT.

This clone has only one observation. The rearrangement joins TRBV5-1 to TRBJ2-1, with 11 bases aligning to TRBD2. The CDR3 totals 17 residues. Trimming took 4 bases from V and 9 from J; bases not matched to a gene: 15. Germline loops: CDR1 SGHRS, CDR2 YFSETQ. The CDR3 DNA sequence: TGCGCCAGCAGCCGAGCGGGACTAGCGGTTATGACTAGTGAGCAGTTCTTC. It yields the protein CASSRAGLAVMTSEQFF.

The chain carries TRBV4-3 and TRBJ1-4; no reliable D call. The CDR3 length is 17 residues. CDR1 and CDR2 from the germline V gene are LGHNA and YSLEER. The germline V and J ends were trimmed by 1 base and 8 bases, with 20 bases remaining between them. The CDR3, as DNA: TGCGCCAGCAGCCAAGGTGGTACTGGGAGCCGTCCCGAAAAACTGTTTTTT. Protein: CASSQGGTGSRPEKLFF.

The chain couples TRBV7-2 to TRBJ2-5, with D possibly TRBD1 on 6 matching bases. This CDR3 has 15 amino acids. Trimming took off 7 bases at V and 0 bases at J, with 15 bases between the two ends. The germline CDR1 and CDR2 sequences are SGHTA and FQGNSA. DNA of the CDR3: TGTGCCAGCAACCAGGGGCCGGGGTACCAAGAGACCCAGTACTTC. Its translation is CASNQGPGYQETQYF.

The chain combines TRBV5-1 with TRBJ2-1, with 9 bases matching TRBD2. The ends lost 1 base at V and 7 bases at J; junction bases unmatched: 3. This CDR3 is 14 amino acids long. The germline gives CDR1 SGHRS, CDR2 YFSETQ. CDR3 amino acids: CASSLIAGANEQFF. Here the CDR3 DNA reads TGCGCCAGCAGCTTGATAGCGGGGGCTAATGAGCAGTTCTTC.

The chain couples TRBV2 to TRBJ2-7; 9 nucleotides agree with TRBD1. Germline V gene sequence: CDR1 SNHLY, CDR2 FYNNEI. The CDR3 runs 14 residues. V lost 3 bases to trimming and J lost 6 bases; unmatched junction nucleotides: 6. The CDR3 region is CASSDDRGASEQYF. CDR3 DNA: TGTGCCAGCAGTGACGACAGGGGGGCCTCCGAGCAGTACTTC.

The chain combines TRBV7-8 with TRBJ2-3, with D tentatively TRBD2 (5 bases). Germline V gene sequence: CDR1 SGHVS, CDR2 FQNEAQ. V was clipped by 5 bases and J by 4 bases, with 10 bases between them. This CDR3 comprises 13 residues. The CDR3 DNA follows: TGTGCCAGCAGCCCTAGCCCCCCAGATACGCAGTATTTT. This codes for CASSPSPPDTQYF.

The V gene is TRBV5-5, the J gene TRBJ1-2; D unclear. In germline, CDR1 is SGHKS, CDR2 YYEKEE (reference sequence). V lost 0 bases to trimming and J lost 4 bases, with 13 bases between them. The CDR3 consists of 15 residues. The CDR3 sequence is CASSLELFTAYGYTF. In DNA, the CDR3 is TGTGCCAGCAGCTTGGAACTCTTCACAGCCTATGGCTACACCTTC.